This T cell receptor beta chain was found in a study of tumor-infiltrating lymphocytes in primary liver carcinoma. Study overall: Samples yielded about 3.5 to 7.5 million productive TCRbeta reads, similar across tissue types. Broader study findings: Tumor region pairs shared more overlap than did tumor-adjacent and tumor-blood pairs.

It was unsorted whole blood that yielded blood RNA, and germline DNA was also extracted. Donors were untreated and chronically infected with HBV. The CDR3 contains 13 residues. Trimming at V came to 5 bases and at J to 6 bases, leaving 5 bases not matched to a gene. Synthesis of TCR beta cDNA was carried out from 500 ng total RNA with a constant-region primer. Modified slightly, ARM-PCR produced TCR beta libraries over three nested multiplex PCR rounds. The two initial PCR rounds, nine to eleven cycles each, used TRBV1-TRBV30 forward and C-beta reverse primers. TCRdb used MiXCR to reprocess the multiplex PCR reads, holding one entry per CDR3 protein. The data show 310,000 or so distinct CDR3 sequences, with roughly 60% seen just once and about 18% held by the top ten. Comments on this clonotype: Its antigen is as yet unknown.

The rearrangement links TRBV12-3 or TRBV12-4 to TRBJ1-2; 8 nucleotides line up with TRBD1. The sequencing sample was made of peripheral blood. This clonotype was obtained from a woman in her 30s with primary liver carcinoma and hepatitis B virus infection. The CDR3 protein is CASSPGGADGYTF. CDR3 coding DNA: TGTGCCAGCAGTCCAGGGGGCGCCGATGGCTACACCTTC.